One sample yielded the 27 T cell receptor beta chains listed below, sequenced in a study of control samples from healthy donors and cancer patients. Some clones are missing from TCRdb's copy, which holds only in-frame ones; the method was immunoSEQ multiplex PCR. Of 70,000 to 100,000 clones in the sample, roughly 90% were seen once. Sequenced material: PBMCs. The receptors come from a woman aged 55-70 years with head and neck cancer.

The rearrangement joins TRBV9 to TRBJ1-6, with 8 bases lining up with TRBD1. Germline CDR1 and CDR2: SGDLS and YYNGEE. There are 14 residues in the CDR3. J gave up 7 bases and V 7 bases, and 7 bases lay outside the gene matches. The DNA of the CDR3 is TGTGCCAGCGGGCCGGGACAGGACAATTCACCCCTCCACTTT. Translation gives CASGPGQDNSPLHF.

The rearrangement joins TRBV25-1 to TRBJ2-1; D gene unclear. The CDR3 totals 16 residues. From germline, CDR1 is MGHDK and CDR2 SYGVNS. The ends were cut back, 2 bases at V and 5 bases at J, with 16 bases in the middle. The CDR3 protein is CASSERVGFADNEQFF. CDR3 DNA sequence: TGTGCCAGCAGTGAAAGGGTAGGGTTTGCGGACAATGAGCAGTTCTTC.

The chain combines TRBV6-5 with TRBJ1-1, with a possible D match to TRBD1 (6 bases). Germline CDR1 MNHEY, CDR2 SVGAGI. This CDR3 is built from 14 residues. Trimming took off 5 bases at V and 1 base at J, with 11 bases between the two ends. CDR3 sequence: CASSREQGNTEAFF. For the CDR3, the DNA is TGTGCCAGCAGTCGCGAACAGGGGAACACTGAAGCTTTCTTT.

V is TRBV18 and J is TRBJ2-5, with D uncertain. The CDR3 has 14 residues. Trimming took off 2 bases at V and 5 bases at J, with 12 bases between the two ends. Per germline, CDR1 KGHSH and CDR2 LQKENI. The CDR3 nucleotides are TGTGCCAGCTCACCAGGGCAAAATCCGGAGACCCAGTACTTC. This codes for CASSPGQNPETQYF.

CDR3 loop: CASSQGREQYF. DNA of the CDR3: TGTGCCAGCAGCCAAGGGAGGGAGCAGTACTTC. This rearrangement joins TRBV3-1 (or the pseudogene TRBV3-2) to TRBJ2-7; D is possibly TRBD2 (5 bases). Trimming left V 1 base short and J 7 bases short, with 5 bases between. Per the germline V gene, CDR1 is LGHDT and CDR2 is YNNKEL (reference sequence). The CDR3 totals 11 residues.

This clone came up a few times. The chain links TRBV27 to TRBJ1-6; no clear D. Germline CDR1 and CDR2: MNHEY and SMNVEV (reference sequence). Trimming removed 3 bases at V and 10 bases at J, with 25 bases between. CDR3 length equals 18 residues. CDR3 loop: CASSFRSSPGAVESPLHF. The CDR3 nucleotides are TGTGCCAGCAGTTTTCGGAGCTCACCAGGAGCGGTGGAATCACCCCTCCACTTT.

This chain joins TRBV19 and TRBJ2-1, with TRBD2 identical over 7 bases. The CDR3 is 15 amino acids. CDR1 and CDR2 from the germline V gene are LNHDA and SQIVND (reference sequence). The trim removed 1 base at V and 6 bases at J, leaving 6 bases unmatched. CDR3 nucleotides: TGTGCCAGTAGTATAGGGGGGAGGGCCTTCAATGAGCAGTTCTTC. It translates to CASSIGGRAFNEQFF.

The chain combines TRBV25-1 with TRBJ2-1; no reliable D call. The CDR3 covers 11 residues. Germline loops: CDR1 MGHDK, CDR2 SYGVNS. V lost 1 base and J lost 16, with 11 bases in between. The CDR3 nucleotides are TGTGCCAGCAGTGAATCCACCGCGAGCTTCTTC. Translating it yields CASSESTASFF.

This clone was detected only once. The chain is built from TRBV29-1 and TRBJ2-4; 8 bases agree with TRBD1. The junction had 7 bases not matched to a gene; V was cut back by 7 bases and J by 8 bases. The germline gives CDR1 SQVTM, CDR2 ANQGSEA. The CDR3 consists of 12 residues. For the CDR3, the DNA is TGCAGCGGGAACAGGGGGGATGACATTCAGTACTTC. Translating it yields CSGNRGDDIQYF.

The gene calls are TRBV4-1 and TRBJ2-7; 7 bases are a match to TRBD1. V lost 2 bases to trimming and J lost 6 bases; unmatched junction nucleotides: 7. This CDR3 spans 14 amino acids. The germline V gene has CDR1 MGHRA and CDR2 YSYEKL. The CDR3 DNA is TGCGCCAGCAGCCAACCGGGACAGTCCGTCGAGCAGTACTTC. It is translated as CASSQPGQSVEQYF.

The rearrangement uses TRBV5-1 and TRBJ2-2; either TRBD1 or TRBD2 may supply D (5 bases each). This CDR3 comprises 19 residues. Looked up from germline, CDR1 is SGHRS and CDR2 is YFSETQ. Trimming removed 4 bases from V and 0 bases from J, with 22 bases in between. Here the CDR3 DNA reads TGCGCCAGCAGCCTGGGAGACAGCCCCCTCCTATCGAACACCGGGGAGCTGTTTTTT. Translation: CASSLGDSPLLSNTGELFF.

This clone was seen a handful of times. This chain links TRBV7-9 with TRBJ2-2; TRBD2 agrees at 9 bases. CDR1 and CDR2 from the germline V gene are SEHNR and FQNEAQ (reference sequence). CDR3 length: 19 amino acids. V gave up 1 base and J gave up 1 base; unmatched junction bases: 10. The CDR3 coding sequence is TGTGCCAGCAGCTTAGTTCCTTTGACTAGCGGACTGAACACCGGGGAGCTGTTTTTT. Translating it yields CASSLVPLTSGLNTGELFF.

The CDR3 sequence is CASSSLTFYEQYF. DNA of the CDR3: TGTGCCAGCAGTTCCTTGACCTTCTACGAGCAGTACTTC. The chain employs TRBV28 and TRBJ2-7; D uncertain. The V gene lost 4 bases and the J gene lost 3 bases, with 10 bases spanning the gap. The CDR3 is made up of 13 amino acids. The V gene's germline CDR1 is MDHEN and CDR2 SYDVKM. Full variable domain (outside the CDR3, taken from reference TRBV28 and TRBJ2-7): DVKVTQSSRYLVKRTGEKVFLECVQDMDHENMFWYRQDPGLGLRLIYFSYDVKMKEKGDIPEGYSVSREKKERFSLILESASTNQTSMYLCASSSLTFYEQYFGPGTRLTVT.

V and J are TRBV14 and TRBJ2-7, with TRBD1 matching over 11 bases. V trimming: 1 base; J trimming: 5 bases; junction bases outside the gene matches: 1. This CDR3 contains 14 residues. The germline V gene has CDR1 SGHDN and CDR2 FVKESK. CDR3 protein: CASSQGTGGDEQYF. The CDR3, as DNA: TGTGCCAGCAGCCAAGGGACAGGGGGCGACGAGCAGTACTTC.

The rearrangement uses TRBV4-2 and TRBJ2-2; 9 bases agree with TRBD2. CDR1 is LGHNA and CDR2 is YNFKEQ in the germline V gene. The length of the CDR3 is 16 residues. The trim removed 0 bases at V and 6 bases at J, leaving 5 bases unmatched. This CDR3 is CASSQEVRTSAGELFF. The DNA of the CDR3 is TGTGCCAGCAGCCAAGAAGTCCGGACTAGCGCCGGGGAGCTGTTTTTT.

CDR3 in amino acids: CASSHNPRAGVSQETQYF. In DNA form, the CDR3 reads TGTGCCAGCAGCCACAACCCGCGAGCGGGAGTTAGTCAAGAGACCCAGTACTTC. J is TRBJ2-5 and V is TRBV9; TRBD2 matches at 8 bases. The CDR3 sequence is 18 residues long. V was pared by 4 bases and J by 2 bases, with 16 bases of the junction left unmatched. CDR1 is SGDLS and CDR2 is YYNGEE in the germline V gene.

The CDR3: CASSSPKRYNEQFF. In DNA, the CDR3 is TGTGCCAGCAGTTCCCCGAAGCGGTACAATGAGCAGTTCTTC. The chain is built from TRBV28 and TRBJ2-1; D perhaps matches TRBD2 (5 bases). V was shortened by 4 bases and J by 4 bases, with 11 bases between the two germline ends. In germline, CDR1 is MDHEN, CDR2 SYDVKM. This CDR3 has 14 amino acids.

The rearrangement uses TRBV7-8 and TRBJ1-5; 8 bases map to TRBD1. This CDR3 spans 17 amino acids. Germline V gives CDR1 SGHVS, CDR2 FQNEAQ. Trimming removed 2 bases from V and 0 bases from J; junction bases left unmatched: 6. The CDR3 region has the DNA TGTGCCAGCAGCTTACGGGGGACAGGTTATAGCAATCAGCCCCAGCATTTT. This encodes CASSLRGTGYSNQPQHF.

The chain is built from TRBV18 and TRBJ2-7, with 7 bases fitting TRBD1. J lost 0 bases, V lost 6 bases, and 11 bases had no gene match. In germline, CDR1 is KGHSH, CDR2 LQKENI. This CDR3 contains 16 residues. CDR3 in amino acids: CASSRLDRVSSYEQYF. The CDR3 region has the DNA TGTGCCAGCTCCCGCCTCGACAGGGTGAGCTCCTACGAGCAGTACTTC.

This chain uses TRBV7-9 with TRBJ2-3; no definite D call. The CDR3 contains 15 residues. Germline CDR1 reads SEHNR; CDR2 reads FQNEAQ (reference sequence). Trimming took off 4 bases at V and 5 bases at J, with 16 bases between the two ends. CDR3 sequence (DNA): TGTGCCAGCAGCTCCTATGACATACGACGAGATACGCAGTATTTT. It is translated as CASSSYDIRRDTQYF. Full variable domain (missing parts from reference TRBV7-9 and TRBJ2-3): DTGVSQNPRHKITKRGQNVTFRCDPISEHNRLYWYRQTLGQGPEFLTYFQNEAQLEKSRLLSDRFSAERPKGSFSTLEIQRTEQGDSAMYLCASSSYDIRRDTQYFGPGTRLTVL.

V gene TRBV2 combines with J gene TRBJ2-1; TRBD2 is a possible D gene (5 bases). With 3 bases removed from V and 2 bases from J, the gap between germline ends came to 14 bases. The germline gives CDR1 SNHLY, CDR2 FYNNEI. The CDR3 is made up of 16 amino acids. CDR3 protein: CASSDSSATTYNEQFF. The CDR3 DNA reads as TGTGCCAGCAGTGATTCCTCCGCGACTACCTACAATGAGCAGTTCTTC.

The chain uses TRBV7-8 and TRBJ2-4; D ambiguous. V lost 5 bases to trimming and J lost 3 bases, with 17 bases between them. Germline loops: CDR1 SGHVS, CDR2 FQNEAQ. CDR3 length equals 16 residues. The CDR3 bases are TGTGCCAGCAGCGAAAGACGCTGGTCCAGCAAAAACATTCAGTACTTC. This sequence encodes CASSERRWSSKNIQYF.

This chain connects TRBV19 to TRBJ1-1; D gene ambiguous. The CDR3 is made up of 14 amino acids. V was pared by 6 bases and J by 0 bases, with 11 bases between. CDR1 and CDR2 (germline): LNHDA, SQIVND (reference sequence). CDR3 sequence reads: CASREQTMNTEAFF. CDR3 DNA: TGTGCCAGTAGGGAACAGACTATGAACACTGAAGCTTTCTTT.

This chain uses TRBV6-2 or TRBV6-3 with TRBJ2-5; no firm D call. V was trimmed by 5 bases and J by 4 bases, leaving 8 bases between them. This CDR3 is built from 12 residues. The germline gives CDR1 MNHEY, CDR2 SVGEGT. The CDR3 spells CASSHFRETQYF. The CDR3 nucleotides read TGTGCCAGCAGTCATTTTAGAGAGACCCAGTACTTC.

The rearrangement links TRBV19 to TRBJ2-1; D might be TRBD2 (7 bases). The CDR3 extends over 18 amino acids. Trimming pared 5 bases from V and 6 bases from J, leaving 26 bases between. Germline CDR1 and CDR2: LNHDA and SQIVND (reference sequence). The CDR3 DNA reads TGTGCCAGTAGTGTCGTTCGGGACACTAGGACTAGTTTCAATGAGCAGTTCTTC. As protein: CASSVVRDTRTSFNEQFF.

The chain uses TRBV15 and TRBJ1-2, with 9 bases aligning to TRBD1. There are 13 residues in the CDR3. Losses at the gene ends were 5 bases for V and 8 bases for J; bases not matched to a gene: 6. CDR1 is LNHNV, CDR2 YYDKDF, per germline (reference sequence). CDR3 sequence reads: CATSLTGTGGYTF. For the CDR3, the DNA is TGTGCCACCAGCTTAACCGGGACAGGGGGCTACACCTTC.

The V and J genes are TRBV3-1 (or the pseudogene TRBV3-2) and TRBJ2-7; 7 bases agree with TRBD1. The CDR3 loop spans 13 amino acids. CDR1 and CDR2 (germline): LGHDT, YNNKEL (reference sequence). V shed 6 bases, J shed 3 bases, and the junction held 5 bases outside the gene matches. The CDR3 region is CASRPRTGYEQYF. In DNA, the CDR3 is TGTGCCAGCAGACCGAGGACAGGCTACGAGCAGTACTTC.